Listed below are T cell receptor beta chains from one sample, sequenced in a study of cytomegalovirus exposure and HLA in healthy donors. Assay used: immunoSEQ multiplex PCR; TCRdb lists only in-frame clones, some missing. This sample has 90,000 or so clones; roughly 78% occur once, and the top ten carry under 5%. Input material: PBMCs. The receptors stem from a male donor in good health and CMV-seropositive. CDR3s include the opening cysteine and the closing phenylalanine or tryptophan. The D gene is left open where the match is weak. Size is omitted from some rows. Given values are once, few, many or a class for expanded clones.

v_call	j_call	clone_size	d_call	cdr3_aa	cdr3_nt
TRBV7-9	TRBJ1-4	few	-	CASSFRTNEKLFF	TGTGCCAGCAGCTTCCGGACTAATGAAAAACTGTTTTTT
TRBV6-5	TRBJ1-4	-	TRBD1	CASSSGQGGNEKLFF	TGTGCCAGCAGTTCCGGACAGGGGGGGAATGAAAAACTGTTTTTT
TRBV6-1	TRBJ1-5	-	-	CASIIDRSFYQPQHF	TGTGCCAGCATTATCGACAGGTCCTTCTATCAGCCCCAGCATTTT
TRBV18	TRBJ1-5	-	TRBD1	CASSGQGKLSQPQHF	TGTGCCAGCTCAGGACAGGGGAAGCTGAGTCAGCCCCAGCATTTT
TRBV30	TRBJ1-6	-	-	CAWRRVSYNSPLHF	TGTGCCTGGAGGAGGGTATCCTATAATTCACCCCTCCACTTT
TRBV5-4	TRBJ1-1	-	TRBD1	CASSLGFPGQGASNTEAFF	TGTGCCAGCAGCTTGGGGTTTCCGGGACAGGGGGCTTCGAACACTGAAGCTTTCTTT
TRBV9	TRBJ2-3	-	TRBD2	CASSVSGRGRDTQYF	TGTGCCAGCAGCGTGAGCGGGAGGGGACGAGATACGCAGTATTTT
TRBV6-1	TRBJ1-1	few	-	CASSEARRNTEAFF	TGTGCCAGCAGTGAAGCGCGGAGGAACACTGAAGCTTTCTTT
TRBV5-4	TRBJ1-1	-	-	CASSGGQREAFF	TGTGCCAGCAGCGGAGGACAGAGAGAAGCTTTCTTT
TRBV4-1	TRBJ2-7	-	TRBD2	CASSQALLAGVGEQYF	TGCGCCAGCAGCCAAGCCCTCCTAGCGGGGGTGGGTGAGCAGTACTTC
TRBV7-2	TRBJ2-7	-	TRBD2	CASSSSGPSYEQYF	TGTGCCAGCAGCTCTAGCGGACCCTCCTACGAGCAGTACTTC
TRBV6-1	TRBJ1-2	few	-	CASSKDRVSYGYTF	TGTGCCAGCAGTAAGGACAGAGTGAGCTATGGCTACACCTTC
TRBV11-2	TRBJ1-1	-	-	CASTREGLYENTEAFF	TGTGCCAGCACGCGGGAGGGGCTTTATGAGAACACTGAAGCTTTCTTT
TRBV6-9	TRBJ1-2	-	TRBD1	CASSWKGQDGYTF	TGTGCCAGCAGTTGGAAGGGACAGGATGGCTACACCTTC
TRBV28	TRBJ2-7	few	TRBD1	CASSGQGGFYEQYF	TGTGCCAGCAGTGGACAGGGAGGCTTCTACGAGCAGTACTTC
TRBV28	TRBJ2-2	-	TRBD2	CASSATGTSTGELFF	TGTGCCAGCAGTGCAACCGGGACTAGCACCGGGGAGCTGTTTTTT
TRBV5-1	TRBJ2-7	-	-	CASSHEGKYEQYF	TGCGCCAGCAGCCACGAGGGAAAGTACGAGCAGTACTTC
TRBV7-9	TRBJ1-4	-	TRBD1	CASSAGTEGEKLFF	TGTGCCAGCAGCGCCGGGACAGAAGGTGAAAAACTGTTTTTT
TRBV10-2	TRBJ2-2	-	-	CASNLGAPNTGELFF	TGCGCCAGCAACCTGGGAGCCCCGAACACCGGGGAGCTGTTTTTT
TRBV7-3	TRBJ2-5	once	-	CASSLNGKETQYF	TGTGCCAGCAGCTTAAACGGGAAAGAGACCCAGTACTTC
TRBV5-1	TRBJ1-1	-	TRBD1	CASSGGDRGGAEAFF	TGCGCCAGCAGCGGGGGGGACAGGGGAGGAGCTGAAGCTTTCTTT
TRBV28	TRBJ1-1	-	TRBD1	CASSLPGQGKTEAFF	TGTGCCAGCAGTTTACCGGGACAGGGTAAAACTGAAGCTTTCTTT
TRBV28	TRBJ1-2	-	TRBD1	CASSLLGQGDWGYTF	TGTGCCAGCAGTTTACTGGGACAGGGGGATTGGGGCTACACCTTC
TRBV6-1	TRBJ1-6	-	-	CASTSYRNSPLHF	TGTGCCAGCACTTCTTACAGGAATTCACCCCTCCACTTT
TRBV2	TRBJ2-7	-	-	CASSARGPLYEQYF	TGTGCCAGCAGTGCAAGGGGCCCTCTCTACGAGCAGTACTTC
TRBV19	TRBJ1-2	-	TRBD1	CASRVTGGSYGYTF	TGTGCCAGTAGGGTTACAGGGGGCTCATATGGCTACACCTTC
TRBV6-5	TRBJ2-3	-	TRBD1	CASRPGGAGTDTQYF	TGTGCCAGCAGGCCAGGGGGAGCTGGCACAGATACGCAGTATTTT
TRBV6-1	TRBJ1-5	-	-	CASSEYGGDRSNQPQHF	TGTGCCAGCAGTGAATATGGCGGGGATCGAAGCAATCAGCCCCAGCATTTT
TRBV2	TRBJ1-6	-	-	CASSEGGSYNSPLHF	TGTGCCAGCAGTGAAGGGGGCAGTTATAATTCACCCCTCCACTTT
TRBV6-5	TRBJ1-2	-	-	CASSLRGDHYGYTF	TGTGCCAGCAGCCTTCGGGGGGACCACTATGGCTACACCTTC
TRBV10-2	TRBJ2-7	-	TRBD2	CASRVLAGGNHEQYF	TGCGCCAGCAGGGTCCTGGCGGGGGGGAACCACGAGCAGTACTTC
TRBV27	TRBJ2-7	-	TRBD1	CASRRTGLYEQYF	TGTGCCAGCAGAAGGACAGGGTTATACGAGCAGTACTTC
TRBV6-1	TRBJ1-5	few	-	CASSEFRGSNQPQHF	TGTGCCAGCAGTGAATTTCGGGGTAGCAATCAGCCCCAGCATTTT
TRBV6-5	TRBJ2-7	few	TRBD2	CASSSTSGTIYEQYF	TGTGCCAGCAGTTCTACTAGCGGGACTATCTACGAGCAGTACTTC
TRBV5-1	TRBJ2-5	once	TRBD2	CASSRTSGSTTQYF	TGCGCCAGCAGCCGGACTAGCGGGAGTACGACCCAGTACTTC
TRBV6-1	TRBJ2-7	-	TRBD1	CASSEMAGTGYDEQYF	TGTGCCAGCAGTGAAATGGCCGGGACAGGGTATGACGAGCAGTACTTC
TRBV4-1	TRBJ1-1	few	-	CASSPRQGNTEAFF	TGCGCCAGCAGCCCCAGGCAGGGGAACACTGAAGCTTTCTTT
TRBV7-8	TRBJ2-3	-	TRBD2	CASSLGASGSTDTQYF	TGTGCCAGCAGCTTAGGCGCTAGCGGGAGCACAGATACGCAGTATTTT
TRBV28	TRBJ2-5	-	TRBD2	CASSTLATKETQYF	TGTGCCAGCAGTACACTAGCGACCAAAGAGACCCAGTACTTC
TRBV6-6	TRBJ1-2	-	TRBD1	CASSATGDANYGYTF	TGTGCCAGCAGTGCCACAGGGGATGCTAACTATGGCTACACCTTC
TRBV19	TRBJ1-5	-	-	CASSIMGLDNQPQHF	TGTGCCAGTAGTATTATGGGGCTCGACAATCAGCCCCAGCATTTT